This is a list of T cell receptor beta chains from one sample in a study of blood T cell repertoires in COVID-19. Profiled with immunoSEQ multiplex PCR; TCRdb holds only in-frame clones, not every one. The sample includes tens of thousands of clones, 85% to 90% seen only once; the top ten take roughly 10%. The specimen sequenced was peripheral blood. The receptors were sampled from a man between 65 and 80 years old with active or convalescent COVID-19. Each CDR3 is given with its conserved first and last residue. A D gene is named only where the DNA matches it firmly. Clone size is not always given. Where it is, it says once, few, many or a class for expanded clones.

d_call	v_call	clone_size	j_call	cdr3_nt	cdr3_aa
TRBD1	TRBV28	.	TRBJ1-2	TGTGCCAGCAGTGGACAGGGCGCACCTGGCTACACCTTC	CASSGQGAPGYTF
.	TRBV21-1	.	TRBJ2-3	TGTGCCAGCAGTCCGGGACAGACCACAGATACGCAGTATTTT	CASSPGQTTDTQYF
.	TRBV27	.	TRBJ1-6	TGTGCCAGTGCGGGCCGCCCGGATTCACCCCTCCACTTT	CASAGRPDSPLHF
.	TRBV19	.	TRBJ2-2	TGTGCCAGTAGTATCATCGGCGGGACGGCGGGTACCGGGGAGCTGTTTTTT	CASSIIGGTAGTGELFF
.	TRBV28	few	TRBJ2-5	TGTGCCAGCAGTCCCTATTCGGAGACCCAGTACTTC	CASSPYSETQYF
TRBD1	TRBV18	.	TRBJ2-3	TGTGCCAGCTCACCGGACAGGACCCGTTACACAGATACGCAGTATTTT	CASSPDRTRYTDTQYF
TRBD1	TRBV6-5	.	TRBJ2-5	TGTGCCAGCAGTTCCCAACCGACAGGGGGCCTAGAGACCCAGTACTTC	CASSSQPTGGLETQYF
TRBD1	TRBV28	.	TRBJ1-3	TGTGCCAGCAGGAAACAGGGGGCTTTAGACACCATATATTTT	CASRKQGALDTIYF
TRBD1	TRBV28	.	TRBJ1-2	TGTGCCAGCAGTTTGGGATCCACAGGGGCGACCGTCTATGGCTACACCTTC	CASSLGSTGATVYGYTF
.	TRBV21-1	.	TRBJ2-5	TGTGCCAGCAGCAAACTCAGCCAGGAAAAGGAGACCCAGTACTTC	CASSKLSQEKETQYF
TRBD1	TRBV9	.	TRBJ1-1	TGTGCCAGCAGCGTAAGTTCAGGGGGCTATAGGAACACTGAAGCTTTCTTT	CASSVSSGGYRNTEAFF
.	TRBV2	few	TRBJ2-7	TGTGCCAGCCGGACAGTTTACGAGCAGTACTTC	CASRTVYEQYF
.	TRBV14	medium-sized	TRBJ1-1	TGTGCCAGCAGCCAAATGGTAACAACAAGGGGCACTGAAGCTTTCTTT	CASSQMVTTRGTEAFF
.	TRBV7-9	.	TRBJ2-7	TGTGCCAGCAGCCCACAGGTGGGCTACGAGCAGTACTTC	CASSPQVGYEQYF
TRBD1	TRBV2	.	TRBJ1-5	TGTGCCAGCAGACGGGACAGGGGGAAGCAACAGCCCCAGCATTTT	CASRRDRGKQQPQHF
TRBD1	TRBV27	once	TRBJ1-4	TGTGCCAGCAGACCCTTAGTGACAGGGGGTTTTGAAAAACTGTTTTTT	CASRPLVTGGFEKLFF
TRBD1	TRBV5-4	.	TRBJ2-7	TGTGCCAGCAGCACGGACAGGGGATCAACCTACGAGCAGTACTTC	CASSTDRGSTYEQYF
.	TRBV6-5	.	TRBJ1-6	TGTGCCAGCTCATCCGGACTTAATTCACCCCTCCACTTT	CASSSGLNSPLHF
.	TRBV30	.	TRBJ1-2	TGTGCCTGGAGTGCCCCGGGACTGAACTATGGCTACACCTTC	CAWSAPGLNYGYTF
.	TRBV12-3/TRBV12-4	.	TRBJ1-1	TGTGCCAGCAGTTTAAAAGTGGAGACTGAAGCTTTCTTT	CASSLKVETEAFF
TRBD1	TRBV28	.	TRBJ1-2	TGTGCCAGCAGCGGGACAGGGTTCAGGGGCTATGGCTACACCTTC	CASSGTGFRGYGYTF
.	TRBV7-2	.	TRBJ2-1	TGTGCCAGCAGCCAGGCGGGACCCAATGAGCAGTTCTTC	CASSQAGPNEQFF
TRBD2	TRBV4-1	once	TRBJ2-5	TGCGCCAGCAGCCGACTAACTAGCGGGGCGGGGGAGACCCAGTACTTC	CASSRLTSGAGETQYF
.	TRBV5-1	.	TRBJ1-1	TGCGCCAGCAGCTTGGCCTCGCGCAGGGGCACTGAAGCTTTCTTT	CASSLASRRGTEAFF